This TCR beta chain was sequenced during a study of T cells in Graves' hyperthyroidism and ophthalmopathy. The study, taken as a whole, reports: Ophthalmopathy was separated from stable hyperthyroidism by a 13 V-J model. Most clonotypes expanded in the thyroid (above 0.001) were also present in blood.

Thyroid ultrasound, orbital computed tomography, clinical symptoms, and serum thyroxine and TRAb underpinned diagnoses. The CDR3 extends over 15 amino acids. The V end lost 0 bases, the J end lost 0 bases, and 8 bases lay between the germline ends. Germline assignment: CDR1 ENHRY and CDR2 SYGVKD. The investigators amplified TCR beta CDR3 regions from RNA transcripts. During a first-round RT-PCR of the TCR CDR3, the HTBI primer set was used. TCRdb analysed the multiplex PCR reads with MiXCR anew, one entry per CDR3 protein. The profile shows 500,000 or so distinct CDR3 sequences, 17% of them singletons. As to this clonotype: Its antigen is currently unknown.

The genes are TRBV10-3 and TRBJ1-1, with D unclear. The receptor was isolated from a woman under 30 with Graves' ophthalmopathy. The sample comprised blood. The CDR3 loop is CAISESIFMNTEAFF. The CDR3 DNA reads TGTGCCATCAGTGAGTCAATCTTCATGAACACTGAAGCTTTCTTT.